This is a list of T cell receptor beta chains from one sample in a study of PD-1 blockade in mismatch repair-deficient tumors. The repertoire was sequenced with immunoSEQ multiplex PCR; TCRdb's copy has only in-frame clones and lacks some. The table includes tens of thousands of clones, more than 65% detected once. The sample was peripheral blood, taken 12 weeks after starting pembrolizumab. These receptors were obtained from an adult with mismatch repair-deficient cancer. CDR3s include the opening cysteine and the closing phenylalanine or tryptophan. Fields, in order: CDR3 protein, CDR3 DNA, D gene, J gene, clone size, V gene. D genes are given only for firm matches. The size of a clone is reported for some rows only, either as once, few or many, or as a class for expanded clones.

CASSQDRANEKLFF,TGTGCCAGCAGCCAGGACAGGGCCAATGAAAAACTGTTTTTT,TRBD1,TRBJ1-4,-,TRBV11-3
CSVEVGGTYEQYF,TGCAGCGTTGAAGTCGGCGGAACCTACGAGCAGTACTTC,-,TRBJ2-7,-,TRBV29-1
CATSTPGTGTVYEQYF,TGTGCCACCAGCACCCCCGGGACAGGGACGGTCTACGAGCAGTACTTC,TRBD1,TRBJ2-7,-,TRBV15
CASSQDLGTGSYEQYF,TGTGCCAGCAGCCAAGATCTGGGGACAGGGTCCTACGAGCAGTACTTC,TRBD1,TRBJ2-7,-,TRBV7-9
CASSYSMGGSTYEQYF,TGTGCCAGCAGTTACTCGATGGGCGGGAGTACCTACGAGCAGTACTTC,TRBD2,TRBJ2-7,-,TRBV6-6
CASSLRKNEQFF,TGTGCCAGCAGCTTAAGGAAGAATGAGCAGTTCTTC,-,TRBJ2-1,-,TRBV11-3
CASGLAGVVYEQYF,TGTGCCAGCGGACTAGCGGGAGTGGTCTACGAGCAGTACTTC,TRBD2,TRBJ2-7,-,TRBV6-1
CATSRGPRDRVNCCTIYF,TGTGCCACCAGCAGGGGGCCTCGGGACAGGGTCAATTGTTGCACCATATATTTT,TRBD1,TRBJ1-3,-,TRBV15
CAISETGLAGESSYEQYF,TGTGCCATCAGTGAAACGGGACTAGCGGGAGAGAGCTCCTACGAGCAGTACTTC,TRBD2,TRBJ2-7,-,TRBV10-3
CASSITGSGANVLTF,TGTGCCAGTAGTATTACAGGGTCCGGGGCCAACGTCCTGACTTTC,-,TRBJ2-6,few,TRBV19
CASSLGPTGGWGNTIYF,TGTGCCAGCAGTCTTGGGCCTACAGGGGGCTGGGGAAACACCATATATTTT,TRBD1,TRBJ1-3,once,TRBV28